The sequence of this T cell receptor beta chain was determined in a study of blood T cell repertoires in COVID-19. Study summary: Both acute and convalescent COVID-19 samples were obtained from the United States, Italy and Spain. T cells, B-cell-depleted T cells, or PBMCs provided the cDNA or gDNA that served as material.

V lost 0 bases to trimming and J lost 10 bases, with 20 bases between them. CDR1 and CDR2 (germline): SGHDT, YYEEEE. This CDR3 has 16 residues. Authors' analysis steps: Quantification of nucleated cells was approximated via reference gene primer amplification. TCRdb's copy holds only in-frame clones and misses some; the assay was immunoSEQ multiplex PCR. From that table come the V and J calls and clone size; the DNA was used to work out D and trimming. The sample contains about 200,000 clones, 86% of which appear only once. The gene calls are TRBV5-6 and TRBJ2-1; no clear D gene. The TCR originated in a woman in her 70s with acute or convalescent COVID-19. The specimen was peripheral blood. CDR3 in amino acids: CASSLEPWRGIHEQFF. The DNA of the CDR3 is TGTGCCAGCAGCTTGGAGCCCTGGAGAGGTATACACGAGCAGTTCTTC.